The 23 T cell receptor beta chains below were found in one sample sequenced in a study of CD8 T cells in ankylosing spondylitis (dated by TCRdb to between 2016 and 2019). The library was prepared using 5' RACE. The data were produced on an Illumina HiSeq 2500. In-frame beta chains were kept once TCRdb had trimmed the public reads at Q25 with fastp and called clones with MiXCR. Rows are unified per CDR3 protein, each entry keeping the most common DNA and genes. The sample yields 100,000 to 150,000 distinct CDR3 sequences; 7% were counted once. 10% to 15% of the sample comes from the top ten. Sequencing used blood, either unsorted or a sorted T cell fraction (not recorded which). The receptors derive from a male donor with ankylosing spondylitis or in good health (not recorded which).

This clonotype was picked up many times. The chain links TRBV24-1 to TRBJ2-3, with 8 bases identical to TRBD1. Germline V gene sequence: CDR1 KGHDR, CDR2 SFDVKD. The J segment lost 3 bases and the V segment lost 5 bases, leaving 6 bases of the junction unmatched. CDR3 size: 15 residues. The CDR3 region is CATSVTTGGTDTQYF. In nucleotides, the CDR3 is TGTGCCACCAGTGTTACCACAGGGGGGACAGATACGCAGTATTTT.

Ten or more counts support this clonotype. The CDR3 here is CASSLEGAQRSYEQYF. The DNA of the CDR3 is TGCGCCAGCAGCTTGGAAGGGGCCCAGAGGTCCTACGAGCAGTACTTC. The gene calls are TRBV5-1 and TRBJ2-7; weak D call: TRBD1 (5 bases). Between the trimmed V and J ends, which lost 0 bases and 1 base, there was a span of 14 bases. Looked up from germline, CDR1 is SGHRS and CDR2 is YFSETQ. The CDR3 is 16 amino acids. The full variable domain, completed using reference TRBV5-1 and TRBJ2-7, is KAGVTQTPRYLIKTRGQQVTLSCSPISGHRSVSWYQQTPGQGLQFLFEYFSETQRNKGNFPGRFSGRQFSNSRSEMNVSTLELGDSALYLCASSLEGAQRSYEQYFGPGTRLTVT.

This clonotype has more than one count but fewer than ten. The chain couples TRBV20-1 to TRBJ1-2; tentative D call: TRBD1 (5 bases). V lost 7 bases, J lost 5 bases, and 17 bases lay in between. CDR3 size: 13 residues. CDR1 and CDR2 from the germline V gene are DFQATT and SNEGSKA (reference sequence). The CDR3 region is CSVRGALGYGYTF. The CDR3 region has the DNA TGCAGTGTGCGGGGCGCCCTAGGATATGGCTACACCTTC.

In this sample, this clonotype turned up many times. The CDR3 reads CSARLQGKQPQHF. CDR3 nucleotides: TGCAGTGCTAGGTTGCAGGGGAAGCAGCCCCAGCATTTT. The rearrangement uses TRBV20-1 and TRBJ1-5; tentatively, D is TRBD1 (6 bases). CDR3 length: 13 residues. V was clipped by 3 bases and J by 7 bases, with 13 bases between them. Germline V CDR1 and CDR2: DFQATT, SNEGSKA (reference sequence).

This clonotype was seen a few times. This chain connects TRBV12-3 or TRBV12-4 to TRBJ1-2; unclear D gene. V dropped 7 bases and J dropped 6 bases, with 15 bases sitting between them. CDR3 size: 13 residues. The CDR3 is CASTPGGTDGYTF. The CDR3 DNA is TGTGCCAGCACCCCGGGCGGAACAGATGGCTACACCTTC.

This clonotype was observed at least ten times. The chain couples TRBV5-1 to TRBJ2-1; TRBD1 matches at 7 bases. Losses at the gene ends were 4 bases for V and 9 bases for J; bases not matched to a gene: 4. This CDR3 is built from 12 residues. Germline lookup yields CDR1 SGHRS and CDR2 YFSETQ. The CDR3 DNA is TGCGCCAGCAGCCGACCAGGGGGTGAGCAGTTCTTC. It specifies CASSRPGGEQFF.

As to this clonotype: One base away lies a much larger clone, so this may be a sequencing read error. CDR3 sequence: CASSSGYSPYNEQFF. The CDR3 nucleotides read TGCGCCAGCAGCTCGGGGTACTCCCCCTACAATGAGCAGTTCTTC. This chain uses TRBV5-1 with TRBJ2-1, with D possibly matching TRBD2 (5 bases). The CDR3 length is 15 residues. Trimming pared 3 bases from V and 2 bases from J, leaving 12 bases between. CDR1 SGHRS and CDR2 YFSETQ come from the germline V gene. The variable domain in full, with the rest retrieved from reference TRBV5-1 and TRBJ2-1, is KAGVTQTPRYLIKTRGQQVTLSCSPISGHRSVSWYQQTPGQGLQFLFEYFSETQRNKGNFPGRFSGRQFSNSRSEMNVSTLELGDSALYLCASSSGYSPYNEQFFGPGTRLTVL.

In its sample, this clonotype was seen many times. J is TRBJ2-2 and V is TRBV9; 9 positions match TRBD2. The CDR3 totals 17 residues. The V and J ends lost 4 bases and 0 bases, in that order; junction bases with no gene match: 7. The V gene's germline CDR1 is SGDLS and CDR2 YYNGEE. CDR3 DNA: TGTGCCAGCAGCTCTAATGTAGCGGGAGCGAACACCGGGGAGCTGTTTTTT. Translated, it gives CASSSNVAGANTGELFF.

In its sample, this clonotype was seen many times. Here the CDR3 DNA reads TGTGCCAGCAGCTTAGTCGACCCAGAGCCCCAGCATTTT. As protein: CASSLVDPEPQHF. This chain uses TRBV7-2 with TRBJ1-5; D gene unclear. The germline CDR1 and CDR2 sequences are SGHTA and FQGNSA. The CDR3 totals 13 residues. V lost 1 base to trimming and J lost 8 bases, with 9 bases between them.

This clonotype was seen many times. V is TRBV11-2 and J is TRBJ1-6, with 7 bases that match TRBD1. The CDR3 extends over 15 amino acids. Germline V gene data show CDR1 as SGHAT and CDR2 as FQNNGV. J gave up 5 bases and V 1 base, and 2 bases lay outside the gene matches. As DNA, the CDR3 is TGTGCCAGCAGCTTAGCGGGACAGAATAATTCACCCCTCCACTTT. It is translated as CASSLAGQNNSPLHF.

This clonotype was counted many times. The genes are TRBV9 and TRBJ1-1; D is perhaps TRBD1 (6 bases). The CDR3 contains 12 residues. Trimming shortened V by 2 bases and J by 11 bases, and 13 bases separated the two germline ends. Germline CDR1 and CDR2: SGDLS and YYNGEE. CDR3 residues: CASSVGAGAAFF. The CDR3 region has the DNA TGTGCCAGCAGCGTGGGGGCCGGGGCGGCTTTCTTT.

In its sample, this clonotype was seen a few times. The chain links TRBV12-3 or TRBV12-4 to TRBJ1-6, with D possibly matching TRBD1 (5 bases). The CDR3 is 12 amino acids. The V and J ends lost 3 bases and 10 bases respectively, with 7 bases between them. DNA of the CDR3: TGTGCCAGCAGTTTCCCAGGGTCACCCCTCCACTTT. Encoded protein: CASSFPGSPLHF.

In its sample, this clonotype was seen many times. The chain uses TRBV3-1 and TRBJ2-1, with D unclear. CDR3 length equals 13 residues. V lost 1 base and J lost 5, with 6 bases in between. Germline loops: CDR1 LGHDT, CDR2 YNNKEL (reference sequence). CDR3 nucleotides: TGTGCCAGCAGCCAAGGCGCTAACAATGAGCAGTTCTTC. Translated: CASSQGANNEQFF.

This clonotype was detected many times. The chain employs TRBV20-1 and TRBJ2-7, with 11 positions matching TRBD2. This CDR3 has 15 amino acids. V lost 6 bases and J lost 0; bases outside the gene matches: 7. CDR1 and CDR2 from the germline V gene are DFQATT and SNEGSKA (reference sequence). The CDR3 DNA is TGCAGTGCCCCAGGACTAGCGGGTCACTCCTACGAGCAGTACTTC. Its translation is CSAPGLAGHSYEQYF.

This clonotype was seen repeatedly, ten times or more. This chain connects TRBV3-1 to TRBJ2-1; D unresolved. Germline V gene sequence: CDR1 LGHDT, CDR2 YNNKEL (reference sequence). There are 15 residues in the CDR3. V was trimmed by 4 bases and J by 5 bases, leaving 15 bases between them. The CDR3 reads CASSPRPDRDNEQFF. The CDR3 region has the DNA TGTGCCAGCAGCCCCCGCCCGGACCGAGACAATGAGCAGTTCTTC.

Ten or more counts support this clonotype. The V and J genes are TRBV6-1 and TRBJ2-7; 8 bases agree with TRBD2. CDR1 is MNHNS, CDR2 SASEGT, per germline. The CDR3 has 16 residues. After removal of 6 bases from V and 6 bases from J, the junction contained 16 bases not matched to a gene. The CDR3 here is CASSFGGIREGGEQYF. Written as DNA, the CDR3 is TGTGCCAGCAGCTTTGGGGGGATCCGGGAGGGTGGCGAGCAGTACTTC.

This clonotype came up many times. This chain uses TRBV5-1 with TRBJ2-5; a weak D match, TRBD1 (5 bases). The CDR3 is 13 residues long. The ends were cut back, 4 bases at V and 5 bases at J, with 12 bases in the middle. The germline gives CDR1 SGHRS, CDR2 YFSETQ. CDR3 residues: CASSLQGRETQYF. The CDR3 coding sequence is TGCGCCAGCAGCCTGCAGGGTAGGGAGACCCAGTACTTC.

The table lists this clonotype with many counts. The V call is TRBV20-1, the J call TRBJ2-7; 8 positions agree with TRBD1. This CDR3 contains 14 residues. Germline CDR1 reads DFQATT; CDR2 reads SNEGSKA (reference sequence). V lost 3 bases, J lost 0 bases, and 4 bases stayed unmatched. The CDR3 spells CSASVTGDSYEQYF. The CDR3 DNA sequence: TGCAGTGCTAGTGTGACAGGGGACTCCTACGAGCAGTACTTC.

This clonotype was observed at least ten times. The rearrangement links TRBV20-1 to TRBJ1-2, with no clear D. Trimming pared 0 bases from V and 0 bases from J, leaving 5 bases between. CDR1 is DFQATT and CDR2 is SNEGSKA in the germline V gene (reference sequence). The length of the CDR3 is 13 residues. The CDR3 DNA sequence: TGCAGTGCTAGAGAAAATTCTAACTATGGCTACACCTTC. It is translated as CSARENSNYGYTF.

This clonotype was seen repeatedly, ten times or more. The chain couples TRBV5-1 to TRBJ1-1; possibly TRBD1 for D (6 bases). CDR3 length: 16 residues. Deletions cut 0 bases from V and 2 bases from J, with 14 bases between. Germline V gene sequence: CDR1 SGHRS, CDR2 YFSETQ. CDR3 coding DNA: TGCGCCAGCAGCTTGGGGCCCGGGGGGCCAAACACTGAAGCTTTCTTT. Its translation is CASSLGPGGPNTEAFF.

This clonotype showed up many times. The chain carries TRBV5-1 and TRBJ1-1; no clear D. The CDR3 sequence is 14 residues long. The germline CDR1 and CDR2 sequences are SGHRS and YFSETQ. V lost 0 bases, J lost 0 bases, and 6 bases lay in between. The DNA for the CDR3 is TGCGCCAGCAGCTTGGGCCTATTGAACACTGAAGCTTTCTTT. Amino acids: CASSLGLLNTEAFF. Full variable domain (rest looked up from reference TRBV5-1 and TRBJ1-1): KAGVTQTPRYLIKTRGQQVTLSCSPISGHRSVSWYQQTPGQGLQFLFEYFSETQRNKGNFPGRFSGRQFSNSRSEMNVSTLELGDSALYLCASSLGLLNTEAFFGQGTRLTVV.

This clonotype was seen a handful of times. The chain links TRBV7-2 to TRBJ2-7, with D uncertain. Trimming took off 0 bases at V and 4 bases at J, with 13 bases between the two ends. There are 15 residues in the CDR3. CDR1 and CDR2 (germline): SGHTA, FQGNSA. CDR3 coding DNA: TGTGCCAGCAGCTTAGCGCCCGGGCCTCGTTACGAGCAGTACTTC. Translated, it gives CASSLAPGPRYEQYF.

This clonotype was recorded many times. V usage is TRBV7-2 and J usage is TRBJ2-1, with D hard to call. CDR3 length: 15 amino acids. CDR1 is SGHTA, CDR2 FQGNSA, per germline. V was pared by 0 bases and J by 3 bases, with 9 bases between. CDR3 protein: CASSLAVRDYNEQFF. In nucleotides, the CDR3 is TGTGCCAGCAGCTTAGCCGTTAGGGACTACAATGAGCAGTTCTTC.